Shown below are 23 T cell receptor beta chains from a single sample sequenced in a study of CD8+ T cells in alopecia areata. The treatment: oral pan-JAK inhibitor, 5-10 mg twice daily. RNA was extracted and reverse transcribed into cDNA as the sequencing template. TCRdb's table, derived via immunoSEQ multiplex PCR, lists solely in-frame clones and lacks some. In the table there are 150,000 to 250,000 clones, 55% to 75% of which are singletons. Here the sequenced sample was CD4+ T cells sorted from blood, taken at week 24, from a patient treated with tofacitinib. These receptor sequences come from a human donor with alopecia areata.

There are a few counts of this clone. The CDR3 region has the DNA TGCAGCGTTGTGGGAGCCAACACGGGGGATGAGCAGTTCTTC. It yields the protein CSVVGANTGDEQFF. This chain links TRBV29-1 with TRBJ2-1; weak D call: TRBD2 (6 bases). CDR3 size: 14 residues. The V gene lost 4 bases and the J gene lost 8 bases, with 18 bases spanning the gap. The germline V gene has CDR1 SQVTM and CDR2 ANQGSEA.

The J gene is TRBJ2-1, the V gene TRBV5-1; TRBD2 agrees at 7 bases. CDR3 length equals 13 residues. V shed 4 bases and J 8 bases; nucleotides not matched to a gene: 6. Germline assignment: CDR1 SGHRS and CDR2 YFSETQ. CDR3 bases: TGCGCCAGCAGCCCGACGGGGGGTGATGAGCAGTTCTTC. Translating gives CASSPTGGDEQFF.

The chain recombines TRBV29-1 with TRBJ2-1; D is uncertain. This CDR3 is 13 amino acids long. Germline V gives CDR1 SQVTM, CDR2 ANQGSEA. V was trimmed by 3 bases and J by 0 bases, leaving 6 bases between them. In nucleotides, the CDR3 is TGCAGCGTTGAGCTGAGCTCCTACAATGAGCAGTTCTTC. Amino acids: CSVELSSYNEQFF.

This chain links TRBV28 with TRBJ2-5; weak D call: TRBD2 (6 bases). The CDR3 extends over 13 amino acids. Germline V CDR1 and CDR2: MDHEN, SYDVKM. The ends were cut back, 8 bases at V and 1 base at J, with 11 bases in the middle. The CDR3 coding sequence is TGTGCCAGCGTAGGGACTGTCCAAGAGACCCAGTACTTC. Translating it yields CASVGTVQETQYF.

This rearrangement joins TRBV29-1 to TRBJ2-3; D unresolved. Germline loops: CDR1 SQVTM, CDR2 ANQGSEA. The CDR3 is 12 amino acids. Trimming took off 5 bases at V and 6 bases at J, with 12 bases between the two ends. CDR3 DNA: TGCAGCGTTAACCAGGTGGGGGATACGCAGTATTTT. This gives the protein CSVNQVGDTQYF.

The genes are TRBV18 and TRBJ2-5; tentatively, D is TRBD2 (5 bases). This CDR3 comprises 16 residues. Germline CDR1 reads KGHSH; CDR2 reads LQKENI. The V end lost 2 bases, the J end lost 5 bases, and 18 bases lay between the germline ends. CDR3 in DNA: TGTGCCAGCTCACCATTCGTTGAGGGCGCAGAGGAGACCCAGTACTTC. Translated: CASSPFVEGAEETQYF. The full variable domain, with the rest looked up from reference TRBV18 and TRBJ2-5, is NAGVMQNPRHLVRRRGQEARLRCSPMKGHSHVYWYRQLPEEGLKFMVYLQKENIIDESGMPKERFSAEFPKEGPSILRIQQVVRGDSAAYFCASSPFVEGAEETQYFGPGTRLLVL.

V usage is TRBV18 and J usage is TRBJ2-5; D is unclear. Germline-derived CDR1 and CDR2 are KGHSH and LQKENI. This CDR3 comprises 12 residues. Trimming stripped 2 bases from V and 7 bases from J, with 8 bases between. CDR3 in DNA: TGTGCCAGCTCACCAGATGAGGCGACCCAGTACTTC. It encodes CASSPDEATQYF.

This clone has only a few counts. Written as DNA, the CDR3 is TGTGCCAGCGGAGGGAGTACTGGGGCCAACGTCCTGACTTTC. It encodes CASGGSTGANVLTF. This chain joins TRBV7-2 and TRBJ2-6; tentatively, D is TRBD2 (6 bases). Germline V gives CDR1 SGHTA, CDR2 FQGNSA. Between the trimmed V and J ends, which lost 8 bases and 2 bases, there was a span of 10 bases. The CDR3 spans 14 residues.

The CDR3: CASSLAPTGPQETQYF. The CDR3 DNA sequence: TGTGCCAGCAGCTTAGCCCCCACAGGGCCCCAAGAGACCCAGTACTTC. The rearrangement joins TRBV7-2 to TRBJ2-5; D might be TRBD1 (6 bases). CDR1 SGHTA and CDR2 FQGNSA come from the germline V gene. The V gene lost 0 bases and the J gene lost 1 base, with 12 bases spanning the gap. The CDR3 consists of 16 residues.

The V call is TRBV2, the J call TRBJ1-1; TRBD1 is a possible D gene (6 bases). The CDR3 is 14 amino acids. Trimming pared 1 base from V and 6 bases from J, leaving 12 bases between. The germline V gene has CDR1 SNHLY and CDR2 FYNNEI. CDR3 residues: CASSEVRGASEAFF. CDR3 DNA sequence: TGTGCCAGCAGTGAAGTCAGGGGCGCGTCTGAAGCTTTCTTT.

Many counts were recorded for this clone. V is TRBV12-2 and J is TRBJ2-7; no DNA check was done on the table's D call, TRBD1. TRBV12-2 is noted as a pseudogene. The CDR3 has 14 residues. The CDR3 reads CASRFPGFRYEQYF. Written as DNA, the CDR3 is TGTGCAAGTCGCTTTCCAGGGTTTCGGTACGAGCAGTACTTC.

The chain has TRBV7-2 and TRBJ2-3; TRBD2 is a possible D gene (6 bases). Germline V lookup: CDR1 SGHTA, CDR2 FQGNSA. Trimming stripped 1 base from V and 4 bases from J, with 12 bases between. CDR3 length: 15 residues. CDR3 DNA: TGTGCCAGCAGCTTAGTCGGGAGAAGGGCAGATACGCAGTATTTT. Translation: CASSLVGRRADTQYF. The full variable domain, rest sourced from reference TRBV7-2 and TRBJ2-3, is GAGVSQSPSNKVTEKGKDVELRCDPISGHTALYWYRQSLGQGLEFLIYFQGNSAPDKSGLPSDRFSAERTGGSVSTLTIQRTQQEDSAVYLCASSLVGRRADTQYFGPGTRLTVL.

This clone was recorded a few times. The chain combines TRBV7-2 with TRBJ2-7, with a tentative D call TRBD1 (5 bases). Germline values: CDR1 SGHTA, CDR2 FQGNSA. The CDR3 totals 14 residues. With 2 bases removed from V and 7 bases from J, the gap between germline ends came to 15 bases. This CDR3 reads CASSLMAVPGEQYF. For the CDR3, the DNA is TGTGCCAGCAGCTTAATGGCAGTTCCAGGGGAGCAGTACTTC. The complete variable domain, with remaining parts taken from reference TRBV7-2 and TRBJ2-7, reads GAGVSQSPSNKVTEKGKDVELRCDPISGHTALYWYRQSLGQGLEFLIYFQGNSAPDKSGLPSDRFSAERTGGSVSTLTIQRTQQEDSAVYLCASSLMAVPGEQYFGPGTRLTVT.

The chain couples TRBV30 to TRBJ1-1; D not certain. There are 14 residues in the CDR3. V shed 3 bases and J shed 1 base, with 12 bases lying between them. The V gene's germline CDR1 is GTSNPN and CDR2 SVGIG (reference sequence). CDR3 amino acids: CAWSTGSGNTEAFF. DNA for the CDR3: TGTGCCTGGAGCACCGGCTCGGGGAACACTGAAGCTTTCTTT.

J is TRBJ2-7 and V is TRBV7-9, with no clear D. The length of the CDR3 is 12 residues. CDR1 and CDR2 (germline): SEHNR, FQNEAQ (reference sequence). V was cut by 5 bases and J by 4 bases, with 9 bases left in between. The CDR3 DNA sequence: TGTGCCAGCAGCGCAGGCGGATACGAGCAGTACTTC. Translating it yields CASSAGGYEQYF.

This clone came up a few times. This chain links TRBV7-2 with TRBJ1-2; D remains ambiguous. V lost 1 base to trimming and J lost 0 bases, with 15 bases between them. Germline CDR1 reads SGHTA; CDR2 reads FQGNSA. This CDR3 is 17 amino acids long. CDR3 residues: CASSLGLMGRPNYGYTF. CDR3 bases: TGTGCCAGCAGCTTAGGGTTGATGGGAAGACCTAACTATGGCTACACCTTC.

A few counts support this clone. The chain employs TRBV7-2 and TRBJ2-7; 8 bases agree with TRBD2. V lost 5 bases, J lost 3 bases, and 12 bases stayed unmatched. The V gene's germline CDR1 is SGHTA and CDR2 FQGNSA. The CDR3 length is 16 residues. CDR3 region: CASSPRATSEVYEQYF. The CDR3, as DNA: TGTGCCAGCAGCCCCCGAGCGACTAGCGAGGTCTACGAGCAGTACTTC.

This clone was found many times. The chain couples TRBV18 to TRBJ1-5; perhaps TRBD1 as D (6 bases). The V end was cut by 0 bases, the J end by 4 bases, with 10 bases between. This CDR3 contains 15 residues. Germline loops: CDR1 KGHSH, CDR2 LQKENI. The CDR3 coding sequence is TGTGCCAGCTCACCACCGGCTACAGGGAATCAGCCCCAGCATTTT. Protein sequence: CASSPPATGNQPQHF. Complete variable domain (other parts from reference TRBV18 and TRBJ1-5): NAGVMQNPRHLVRRRGQEARLRCSPMKGHSHVYWYRQLPEEGLKFMVYLQKENIIDESGMPKERFSAEFPKEGPSILRIQQVVRGDSAAYFCASSPPATGNQPQHFGDGTRLSIL.

Points on this clone: The junction does not match germline at one end; this may be a read error. The gene calls are TRBV5-1 and TRBJ2-3, with TRBD1 matching over 11 bases. CDR1 and CDR2 from the germline V gene are SGHRS and YFSETQ. The CDR3 totals 15 residues. The CDR3 region has the DNA TGCGCCAGCAGCTGGACAGGGGGCGGGATGGATACGCAATATTTT. Amino acids: CASSWTGGGMDTQYF.

J is TRBJ2-5 and V is TRBV13; D not certain. The CDR3 is 15 amino acids. V lost 2 bases, J lost 6 bases, and 16 bases lay in between. The germline gives CDR1 PRHDT, CDR2 FYEKMQ (reference sequence). DNA of the CDR3: TGTGCCAGCAGCTTAAGTCGACGTGGTATTAAGACCCAGTACTTC. This codes for CASSLSRRGIKTQYF.

The chain employs TRBV10-3 and TRBJ2-5; TRBD1 is a possible D gene (6 bases). The CDR3 consists of 17 residues. Germline CDR1 reads ENHRY; CDR2 reads SYGVKD. Trimming left V 0 bases short and J 2 bases short, with 16 bases between. The CDR3 loop is CAISESGRGTLQETQYF. CDR3 nucleotides: TGTGCCATCAGTGAGTCCGGCAGGGGAACTTTACAAGAGACCCAGTACTTC.

This clone has just a few counts. It may be a read error: a sequence one base away is much more abundant. The chain carries TRBV11-1 and TRBJ1-1; a weak D match, TRBD1 (6 bases). Germline V gene sequence: CDR1 SGHAT, CDR2 FQDESV (reference sequence). The CDR3 is 13 amino acids. V lost 1 base, J lost 3 bases, and 6 bases lay in between. The CDR3 reads CASSLEGDTEAFF. CDR3 in DNA: TGTGCCAGCAGCTTAGAGGGGGACACTGAAGCTTTCTTT.

The chain couples TRBV5-1 to TRBJ2-5, with 12 bases fitting TRBD2. Germline CDR1 and CDR2: SGHRS and YFSETQ. The CDR3 consists of 16 residues. Trimming at V came to 4 bases and at J to 2 bases, leaving 6 bases not matched to a gene. Here the CDR3 reads CASSNGLAGRQETQYF. As DNA, the CDR3 is TGCGCCAGCAGCAACGGACTAGCGGGGAGACAAGAGACCCAGTACTTC.